The clone carrying this TCR beta chain was seen ten or more times. Each CDR3 protein is one row after TCRdb ran MiXCR on the 5' RACE reads. The sample has 60,000 to 80,000 distinct CDR3 sequences, around 16% seen once; the top ten hold around 5.1%. This CDR3 is 15 amino acids long. The ends lost 6 bases at V and 0 bases at J; junction bases unmatched: 6. This sample is part of a study of T cells of healthy individuals. V usage is TRBV12-3 or TRBV12-4 and J usage is TRBJ2-3, with 7 bases identical to TRBD2. This TCR was sampled from a human donor in good health. In DNA form, the CDR3 reads TGTGCCAGCAGCCCTAGCGGATCTAGCACAGATACGCAGTATTTT. As protein: CASSPSGSSTDTQYF.